This T cell receptor beta chain was obtained from a study of blood T cell repertoires in COVID-19. Study in general: Specimens from acute and convalescent COVID-19 originated in the United States, Italy and Spain. PBMCs, B-cell-depleted T cells, or T cells provided the cDNA or gDNA that made up the material.

This clone was counted many times. Authors' analysis steps: Amplification of reference gene primers provided the estimated nucleated cell counts. The protocol was immunoSEQ multiplex PCR, while the TCRdb copy is restricted to in-frame clones and leaves out a portion. V, J and clone size were drawn from that table, and D and trimming were deduced from the DNA. Of approximately 260,000 clones in the sample, 87% are singletons; the top ten hold roughly 7.8%. Germline lookup yields CDR1 MNHEY and CDR2 SMNVEV (reference sequence). V was pared by 6 bases and J by 3 bases, with 18 bases between. CDR3 length: 15 amino acids.

This receptor was taken from a man aged 60 to 69 who had recovered from COVID-19. V is TRBV27 and J is TRBJ2-7; D call uncertain. The source material was peripheral blood. Here the CDR3 reads CASSIRLLEGYEQYV. CDR3 in DNA: TGTGCCAGCAGCATCAGACTCCTAGAAGGCTACGAGCAGTACGTC.